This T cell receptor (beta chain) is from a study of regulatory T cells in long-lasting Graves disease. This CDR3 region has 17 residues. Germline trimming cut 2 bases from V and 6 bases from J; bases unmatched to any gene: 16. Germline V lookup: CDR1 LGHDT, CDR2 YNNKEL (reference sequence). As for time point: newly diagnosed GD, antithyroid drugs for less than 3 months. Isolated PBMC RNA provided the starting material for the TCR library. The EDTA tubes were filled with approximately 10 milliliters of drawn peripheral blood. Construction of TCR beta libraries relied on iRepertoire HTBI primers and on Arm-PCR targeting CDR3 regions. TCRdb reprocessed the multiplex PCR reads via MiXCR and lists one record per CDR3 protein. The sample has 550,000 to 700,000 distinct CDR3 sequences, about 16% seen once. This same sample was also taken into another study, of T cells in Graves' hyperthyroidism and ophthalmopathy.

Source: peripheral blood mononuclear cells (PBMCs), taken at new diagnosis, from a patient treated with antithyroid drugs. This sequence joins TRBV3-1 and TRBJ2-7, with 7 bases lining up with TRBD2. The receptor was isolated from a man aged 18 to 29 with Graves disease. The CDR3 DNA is TGTGCCAGCAGCCAACCCCCTCAGAGGGGAGGGGTTTGCGAGCAGTACTTC. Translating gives CASSQPPQRGGVCEQYF.